Listed here are 12 T cell receptor beta chains from one sample, sequenced in a study of OX40 agonist ivuxolimab in advanced cancers. Sequencing was performed with immunoSEQ multiplex PCR; in TCRdb, only in-frame clones are kept and a portion is missing. The sample comprises tens of thousands of clones, around 84% of which are singletons, and roughly 1.7% rests with the top ten. This specimen consisted of CD4+ or CD8+ T cells sorted from blood, obtained in a trial of the OX40 agonist ivuxolimab. All receptors come from an adult with an advanced solid tumor such as melanoma, head and neck, liver or kidney cancer.

The V call is TRBV11-2, the J call TRBJ2-7; 7 positions match TRBD1. Trimming removed 4 bases from V and 2 bases from J; junction bases left unmatched: 5. This CDR3 spans 14 amino acids. Germline-derived CDR1 and CDR2 are SGHAT and FQNNGV. DNA for the CDR3: TGTGCCAGCAGCTCGACCGGGACAGCCTACGAGCAGTACTTC. Amino acids: CASSSTGTAYEQYF.

The chain employs TRBV6-1 and TRBJ2-5; weak D call: TRBD2 (6 bases). The CDR3 is 17 residues long. V shed 2 bases and J shed 5 bases, with 21 bases lying between them. Germline lookup yields CDR1 MNHNS and CDR2 SASEGT. This CDR3 reads CASSETTWRGGGETQYF. DNA of the CDR3: TGTGCCAGCAGTGAAACGACGTGGCGGGGAGGCGGGGAGACCCAGTACTTC.

The chain couples TRBV18 to TRBJ2-7, with D hard to call. Germline-derived CDR1 and CDR2 are KGHSH and LQKENI. The CDR3 totals 15 residues. The ends were cut back, 2 bases at V and 3 bases at J, with 14 bases in the middle. CDR3 nucleotide sequence: TGTGCCAGCTCACCAGGGCTAGTTGATTTCTACGAGCAGTACTTC. Translating it yields CASSPGLVDFYEQYF.

This clone was recorded a few times. The V call is TRBV27, the J call TRBJ2-1; 8 bases are shared with TRBD2. CDR3 length equals 13 residues. V gave up 6 bases and J gave up 5 bases; unmatched junction bases: 3. CDR1 MNHEY and CDR2 SMNVEV come from the germline V gene (reference sequence). The CDR3 sequence: CASRTGGHNEQFF. The DNA for the CDR3 is TGTGCCAGCAGAACGGGAGGGCACAATGAGCAGTTCTTC.

The J gene is TRBJ2-3, the V gene TRBV5-1, with 14 bases lining up with TRBD2. V was pared by 3 bases and J by 9 bases, with 6 bases of the junction left unmatched. Germline CDR1 SGHRS, CDR2 YFSETQ. CDR3 length: 15 residues. The CDR3 nucleotides are TGCGCCAGCAGCTGGGGACTAGCGGGAGAGATCACGCAGTATTTT. This codes for CASSWGLAGEITQYF. Full variable domain (rest looked up from reference TRBV5-1 and TRBJ2-3): KAGVTQTPRYLIKTRGQQVTLSCSPISGHRSVSWYQQTPGQGLQFLFEYFSETQRNKGNFPGRFSGRQFSNSRSEMNVSTLELGDSALYLCASSWGLAGEITQYFGPGTRLTVL.

V is TRBV7-9 and J is TRBJ2-1; 7 positions match TRBD1. Germline lookup yields CDR1 SEHNR and CDR2 FQNEAQ (reference sequence). The CDR3 loop spans 15 amino acids. Trimming at V came to 7 bases and at J to 9 bases, leaving 15 bases not matched to a gene. The CDR3 loop reads CASTRAEQGIGEQFF. In nucleotides, the CDR3 is TGTGCCAGCACCCGAGCGGAACAGGGGATCGGTGAGCAGTTCTTC. Looking up the rest from reference TRBV7-9 and TRBJ2-1 gives the full variable domain: DTGVSQNPRHKITKRGQNVTFRCDPISEHNRLYWYRQTLGQGPEFLTYFQNEAQLEKSRLLSDRFSAERPKGSFSTLEIQRTEQGDSAMYLCASTRAEQGIGEQFFGPGTRLTVL.

The genes are TRBV10-1 and TRBJ2-3; the match to TRBD2 covers 8 bases. This CDR3 is built from 12 residues. The V gene's germline CDR1 is WNHNN and CDR2 SYGVQD (reference sequence). Unmatched junction bases numbered 8, after V lost 4 bases and J lost 14 bases. The CDR3 nucleotides read TGCGCCAGCAGTGTCCCGGGGGGGGCTCTGTATTTT. This translates into CASSVPGGALYF.

The chain employs TRBV19 and TRBJ1-5; D gene ambiguous. CDR3 length: 13 residues. The V gene's germline CDR1 is LNHDA and CDR2 SQIVND (reference sequence). Trimming removed 5 bases from V and 4 bases from J, with 9 bases in between. This CDR3 is CASSAQVNQPQHF. The CDR3 coding sequence is TGTGCCAGTAGTGCCCAGGTGAATCAGCCCCAGCATTTT.

V gene TRBV5-1 combines with J gene TRBJ2-3; D not resolved. The CDR3 loop spans 15 amino acids. Trimming pared 2 bases from V and 5 bases from J, leaving 15 bases between. Germline V gene data show CDR1 as SGHRS and CDR2 as YFSETQ. CDR3 in amino acids: CASSFNRSQGDTQYF. The CDR3 bases are TGCGCCAGCAGCTTCAACCGGAGCCAAGGAGATACGCAGTATTTT.

This clone was counted only a few times. The chain is built from TRBV28 and TRBJ2-1, with D possibly being TRBD1 (7 bases). The V and J ends lost 3 bases and 6 bases respectively, with 18 bases between them. CDR3 length equals 16 residues. CDR1 is MDHEN and CDR2 is SYDVKM in the germline V gene. The CDR3 loop is CASSLRSRQGGNEQFF. In nucleotides, the CDR3 is TGTGCCAGCAGTTTGCGGAGCCGGCAGGGGGGCAATGAGCAGTTCTTC.

The rearrangement links TRBV5-4 to TRBJ1-1, with unresolved D. The V end was cut by 0 bases, the J end by 1 base, with 13 bases between. The CDR3 runs 16 residues. Per germline, CDR1 SGHNT and CDR2 YYREEE (reference sequence). CDR3 region: CASSLAGYGPNTEAFF. The CDR3, as DNA: TGTGCCAGCAGCTTGGCAGGTTACGGTCCGAACACTGAAGCTTTCTTT.

The chain links TRBV11-2 to TRBJ2-2, with D maybe TRBD2 (5 bases). CDR3 length equals 15 residues. V was shortened by 5 bases and J by 1 base, with 11 bases between the two germline ends. The germline CDR1 and CDR2 sequences are SGHAT and FQNNGV. Here the CDR3 DNA reads TGTGCCAGCAGCCTGAGGGCAGAGAACACCGGGGAGCTGTTTTTT. Translated, it gives CASSLRAENTGELFF.